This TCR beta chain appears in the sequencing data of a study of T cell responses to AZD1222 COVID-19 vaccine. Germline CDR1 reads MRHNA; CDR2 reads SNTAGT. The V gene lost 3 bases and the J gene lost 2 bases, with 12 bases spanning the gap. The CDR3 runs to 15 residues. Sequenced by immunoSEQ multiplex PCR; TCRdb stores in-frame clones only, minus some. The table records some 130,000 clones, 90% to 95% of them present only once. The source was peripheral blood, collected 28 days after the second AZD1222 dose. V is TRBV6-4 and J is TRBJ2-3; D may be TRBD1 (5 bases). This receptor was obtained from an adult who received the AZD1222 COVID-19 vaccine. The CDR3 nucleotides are TGTGCCAGCAGTGAGGAAACGACAGTCACAGATACGCAGTATTTT. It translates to CASSEETTVTDTQYF.